The clone carrying this TCR beta chain was picked up a small number of times. Its antigen is still unknown. The germline V gene has CDR1 SGHTA and CDR2 FQGTGA. CDR3 length equals 16 residues. Trimming shortened V by 5 bases and J by 4 bases, and 17 bases separated the two germline ends. The sample comes from a study of T-cell memory formation after mild COVID-19. Study-wide results and limits: Chiefly within CM and EM were the contracting CD4+ clones; CD8+ ones were within EMRA. Pre-infection memory held some responding clones, suggesting pre-existing cross-reactive T cells responded. While clones contracting from day 15 to 85 were balanced between CD4 and CD8, later expanders leaned CD4+. What remained unconfirmed was the SARS-CoV-2 specificity of second-wave clones peaking on day 37.

TCRdb reprocessed the 5' RACE reads with MiXCR, giving one entry per CDR3 protein. This sample has 300,000 to 350,000 distinct CDR3 sequences, with around 19% found just once. The clonotype comes from a man younger than 30 who had mild COVID-19 (a few samples of this study predate the infection). Cell type and time point are not known. The gene calls are TRBV7-3 and TRBJ2-2; no clear D gene. The sample comprised PBMCs or a T cell subset sorted from them (not recorded which). CDR3 sequence: CASSPSSGSGTGELFF. DNA of the CDR3: TGTGCCAGCAGCCCTTCCTCGGGTAGTGGCACCGGGGAGCTGTTTTTT.